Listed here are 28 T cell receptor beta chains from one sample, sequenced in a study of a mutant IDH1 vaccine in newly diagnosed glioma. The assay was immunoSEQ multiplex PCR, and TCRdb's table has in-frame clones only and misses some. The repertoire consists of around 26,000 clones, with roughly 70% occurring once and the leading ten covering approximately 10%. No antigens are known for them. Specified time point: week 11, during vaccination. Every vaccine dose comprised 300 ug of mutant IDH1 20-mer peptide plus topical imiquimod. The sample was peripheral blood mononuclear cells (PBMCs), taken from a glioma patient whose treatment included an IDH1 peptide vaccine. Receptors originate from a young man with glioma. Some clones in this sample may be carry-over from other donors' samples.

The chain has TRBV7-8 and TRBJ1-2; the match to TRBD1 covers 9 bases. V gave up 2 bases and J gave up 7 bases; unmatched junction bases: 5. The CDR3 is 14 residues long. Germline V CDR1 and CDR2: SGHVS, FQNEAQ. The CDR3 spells CASSLRDRAAGYTF. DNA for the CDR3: TGTGCCAGCAGCTTACGGGACAGGGCTGCTGGCTACACCTTC.

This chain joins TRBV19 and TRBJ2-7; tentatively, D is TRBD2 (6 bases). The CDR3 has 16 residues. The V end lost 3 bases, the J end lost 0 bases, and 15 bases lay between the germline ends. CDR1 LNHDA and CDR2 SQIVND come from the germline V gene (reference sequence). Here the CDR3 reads CASSMGGGAGSYEQYF. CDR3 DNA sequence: TGTGCCAGTAGTATGGGCGGAGGAGCGGGCTCCTACGAGCAGTACTTC.

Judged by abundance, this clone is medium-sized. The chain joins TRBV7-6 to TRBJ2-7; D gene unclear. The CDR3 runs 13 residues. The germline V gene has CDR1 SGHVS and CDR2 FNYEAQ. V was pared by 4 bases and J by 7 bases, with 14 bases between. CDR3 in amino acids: CASSYQSLREQYF. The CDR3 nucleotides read TGTGCCAGCAGCTATCAGTCCCTCCGGGAGCAGTACTTC.

DNA of the CDR3: TGCAGTGTATCAGGTGAAAAACTGTTTTTT. Translated: CSVSGEKLFF. This sequence joins TRBV20-1 and TRBJ1-4, with D unclear. This CDR3 is built from 10 residues. V dropped 7 bases and J dropped 7 bases, with 7 bases sitting between them. Germline V gene data show CDR1 as DFQATT and CDR2 as SNEGSKA (reference sequence).

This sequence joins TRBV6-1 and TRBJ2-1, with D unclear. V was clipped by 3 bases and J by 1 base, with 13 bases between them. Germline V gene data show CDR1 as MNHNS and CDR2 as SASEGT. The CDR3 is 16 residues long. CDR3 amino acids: CASSDGVGISYNEQFF. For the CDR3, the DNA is TGTGCCAGCAGTGACGGTGTAGGGATTTCCTACAATGAGCAGTTCTTC.

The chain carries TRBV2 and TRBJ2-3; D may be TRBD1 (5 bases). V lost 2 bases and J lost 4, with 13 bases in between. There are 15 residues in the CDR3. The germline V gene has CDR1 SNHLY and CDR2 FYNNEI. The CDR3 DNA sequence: TGTGCCAGCAGTGAACAGGGTCCTTTGGCAGATACGCAGTATTTT. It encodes CASSEQGPLADTQYF.

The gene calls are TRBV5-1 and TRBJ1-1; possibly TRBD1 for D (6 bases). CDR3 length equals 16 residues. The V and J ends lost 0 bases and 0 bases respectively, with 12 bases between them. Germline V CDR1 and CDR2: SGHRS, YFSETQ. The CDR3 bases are TGCGCCAGCAGCTTGGAAGGACAGAACATGAACACTGAAGCTTTCTTT. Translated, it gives CASSLEGQNMNTEAFF.

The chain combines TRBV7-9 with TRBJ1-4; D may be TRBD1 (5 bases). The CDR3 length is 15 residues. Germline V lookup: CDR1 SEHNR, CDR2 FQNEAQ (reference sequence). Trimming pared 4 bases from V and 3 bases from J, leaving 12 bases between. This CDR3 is CASSSRQPANEKLFF. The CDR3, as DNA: TGTGCCAGCAGCTCCCGACAGCCAGCTAATGAAAAACTGTTTTTT. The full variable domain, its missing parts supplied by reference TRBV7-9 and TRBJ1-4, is DTGVSQNPRHKITKRGQNVTFRCDPISEHNRLYWYRQTLGQGPEFLTYFQNEAQLEKSRLLSDRFSAERPKGSFSTLEIQRTEQGDSAMYLCASSSRQPANEKLFFGSGTQLSVL.

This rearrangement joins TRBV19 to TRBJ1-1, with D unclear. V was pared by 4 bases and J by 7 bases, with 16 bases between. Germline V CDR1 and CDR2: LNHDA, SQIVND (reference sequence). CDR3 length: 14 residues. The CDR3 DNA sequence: TGTGCCAGTAGTACACTTTCGACGCCACATGAAGCTTTCTTT. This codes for CASSTLSTPHEAFF.

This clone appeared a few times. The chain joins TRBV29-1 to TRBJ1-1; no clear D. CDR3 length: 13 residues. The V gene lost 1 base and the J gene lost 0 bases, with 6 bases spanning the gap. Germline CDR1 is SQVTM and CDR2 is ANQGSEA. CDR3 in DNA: TGCAGCGTTGAAGGCCTGATGAACACTGAAGCTTTCTTT. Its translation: CSVEGLMNTEAFF.

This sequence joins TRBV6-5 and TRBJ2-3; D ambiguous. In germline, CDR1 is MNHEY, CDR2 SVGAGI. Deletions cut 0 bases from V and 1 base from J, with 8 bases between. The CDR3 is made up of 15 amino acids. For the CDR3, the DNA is TGTGCCAGCAGTTACTCGGTCCTTGGCACAGATACGCAGTATTTT. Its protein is CASSYSVLGTDTQYF.

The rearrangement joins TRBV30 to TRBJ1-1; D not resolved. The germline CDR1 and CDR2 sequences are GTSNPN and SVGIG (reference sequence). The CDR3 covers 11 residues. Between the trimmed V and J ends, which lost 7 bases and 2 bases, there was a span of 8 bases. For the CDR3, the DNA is TGTGCCTTGGAACGAAACACTGAAGCTTTCTTT. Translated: CALERNTEAFF. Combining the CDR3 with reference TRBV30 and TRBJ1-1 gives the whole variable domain SQTIHQWPATLVQPVGSPLSLECTVEGTSNPNLYWYRQAAGRGLQLLFYSVGIGQISSEVPQNLSASRPQDRQFILSSKKLLLSDSGFYLCALERNTEAFFGQGTRLTVV.

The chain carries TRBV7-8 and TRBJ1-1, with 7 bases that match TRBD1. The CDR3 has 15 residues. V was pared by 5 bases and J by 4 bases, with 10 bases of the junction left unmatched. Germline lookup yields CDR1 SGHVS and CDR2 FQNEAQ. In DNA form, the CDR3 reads TGTGCCAGCAGCCCCCTCCCCCGGGACAGCACTGAAGCTTTCTTT. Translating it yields CASSPLPRDSTEAFF. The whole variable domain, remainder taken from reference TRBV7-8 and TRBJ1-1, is GAGVSQSPRYKVAKRGQDVALRCDPISGHVSLFWYQQALGQGPEFLTYFQNEAQLDKSGLPSDRFFAERPEGSVSTLKIQRTQQEDSAVYLCASSPLPRDSTEAFFGQGTRLTVV.

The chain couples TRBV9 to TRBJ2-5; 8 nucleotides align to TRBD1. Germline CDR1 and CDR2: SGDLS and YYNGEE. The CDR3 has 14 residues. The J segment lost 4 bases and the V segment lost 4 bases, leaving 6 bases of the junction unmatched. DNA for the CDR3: TGTGCCAGCAGCTCTCGGACAGGGACAGAGACCCAGTACTTC. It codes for CASSSRTGTETQYF.

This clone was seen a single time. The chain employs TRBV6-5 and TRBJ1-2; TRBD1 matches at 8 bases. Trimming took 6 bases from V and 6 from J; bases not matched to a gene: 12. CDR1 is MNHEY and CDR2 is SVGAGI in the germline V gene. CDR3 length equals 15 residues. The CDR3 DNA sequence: TGTGCCAGCAGCTCTTCGGACAGGGCGGACGATGGCTACACCTTC. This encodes CASSSSDRADDGYTF.

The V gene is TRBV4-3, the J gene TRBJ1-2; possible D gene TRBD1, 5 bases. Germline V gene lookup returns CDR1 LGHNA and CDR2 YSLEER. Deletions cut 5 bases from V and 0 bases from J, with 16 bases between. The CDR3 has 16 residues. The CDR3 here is CASSAHQGTANYGYTF. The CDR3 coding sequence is TGCGCCAGCAGCGCCCACCAGGGCACCGCTAACTATGGCTACACCTTC.

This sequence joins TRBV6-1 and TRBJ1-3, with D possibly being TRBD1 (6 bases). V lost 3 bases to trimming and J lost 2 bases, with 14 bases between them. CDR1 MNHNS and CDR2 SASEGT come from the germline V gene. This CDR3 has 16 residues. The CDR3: CASSDPPGAPGNTIYF. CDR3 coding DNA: TGTGCCAGCAGTGACCCTCCAGGGGCCCCTGGAAACACCATATATTTT.

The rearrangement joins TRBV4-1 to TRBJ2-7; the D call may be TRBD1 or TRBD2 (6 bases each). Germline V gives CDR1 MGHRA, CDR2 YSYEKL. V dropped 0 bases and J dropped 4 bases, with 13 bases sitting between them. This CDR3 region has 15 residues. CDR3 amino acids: CASSQDFQGRYEQYF. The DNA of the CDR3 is TGCGCCAGCAGCCAAGATTTTCAGGGGAGGTACGAGCAGTACTTC.

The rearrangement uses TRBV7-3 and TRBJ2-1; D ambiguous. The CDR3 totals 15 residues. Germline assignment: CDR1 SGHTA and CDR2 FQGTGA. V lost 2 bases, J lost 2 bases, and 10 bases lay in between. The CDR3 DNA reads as TGTGCCAGCAGCTTAGATGGTTCCCCCTACAATGAGCAGTTCTTC. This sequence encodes CASSLDGSPYNEQFF.

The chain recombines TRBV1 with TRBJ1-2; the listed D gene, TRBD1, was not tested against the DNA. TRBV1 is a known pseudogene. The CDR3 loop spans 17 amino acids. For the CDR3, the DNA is TGCACCAGCGGTCACCAAAACCAGGGGGCGTTGCTCTATGGCTACACCTTC. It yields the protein CTSGHQNQGALLYGYTF.

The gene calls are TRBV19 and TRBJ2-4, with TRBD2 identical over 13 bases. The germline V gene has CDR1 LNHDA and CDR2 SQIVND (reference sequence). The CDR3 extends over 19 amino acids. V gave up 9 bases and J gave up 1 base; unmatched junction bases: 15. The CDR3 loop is CASNPRSGLAGSAKNIQYF. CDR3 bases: TGTGCCAGCAACCCACGTTCGGGACTAGCGGGAAGTGCCAAAAACATTCAGTACTTC.

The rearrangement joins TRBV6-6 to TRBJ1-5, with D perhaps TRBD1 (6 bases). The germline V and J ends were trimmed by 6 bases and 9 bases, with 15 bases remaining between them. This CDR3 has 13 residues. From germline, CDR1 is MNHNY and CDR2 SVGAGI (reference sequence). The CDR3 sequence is CASSNGGASPQHF. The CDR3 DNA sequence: TGTGCCAGCAGCAACGGGGGGGCCTCGCCCCAGCATTTT.

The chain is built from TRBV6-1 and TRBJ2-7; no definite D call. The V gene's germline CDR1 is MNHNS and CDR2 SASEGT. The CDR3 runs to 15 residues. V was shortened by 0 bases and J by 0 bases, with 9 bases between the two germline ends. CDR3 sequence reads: CASSEAQDGSYEQYF. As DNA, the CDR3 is TGTGCCAGCAGTGAAGCGCAGGACGGCTCCTACGAGCAGTACTTC.

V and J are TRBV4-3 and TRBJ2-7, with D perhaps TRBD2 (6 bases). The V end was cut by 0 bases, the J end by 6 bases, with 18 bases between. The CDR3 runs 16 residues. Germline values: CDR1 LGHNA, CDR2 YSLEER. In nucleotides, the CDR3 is TGCGCCAGCAGCCAAGATGGTGGGCGGGGTTGGGGCGAGCAGTACTTC. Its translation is CASSQDGGRGWGEQYF.

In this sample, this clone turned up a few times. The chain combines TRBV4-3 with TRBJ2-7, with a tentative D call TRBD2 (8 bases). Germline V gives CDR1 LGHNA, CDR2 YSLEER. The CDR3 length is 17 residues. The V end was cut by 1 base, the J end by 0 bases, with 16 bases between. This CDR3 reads CASSQVGREGASYEQYF. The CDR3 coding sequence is TGCGCCAGCAGCCAAGTAGGTCGGGAGGGGGCCTCCTACGAGCAGTACTTC.

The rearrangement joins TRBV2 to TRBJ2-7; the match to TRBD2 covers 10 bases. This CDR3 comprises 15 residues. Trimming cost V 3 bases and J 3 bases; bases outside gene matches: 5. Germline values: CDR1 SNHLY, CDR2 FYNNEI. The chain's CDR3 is CASSDFEREGYEQYF. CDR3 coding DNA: TGTGCCAGCAGTGATTTTGAGCGGGAGGGCTACGAGCAGTACTTC.

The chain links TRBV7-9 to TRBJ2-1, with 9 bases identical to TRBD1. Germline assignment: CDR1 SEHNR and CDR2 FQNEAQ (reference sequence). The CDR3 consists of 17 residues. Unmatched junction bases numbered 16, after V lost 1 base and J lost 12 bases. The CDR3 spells CASSLGVVRDRVRGQFF. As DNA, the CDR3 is TGTGCCAGCAGCTTAGGAGTGGTCCGGGACAGGGTTAGGGGGCAGTTCTTC.

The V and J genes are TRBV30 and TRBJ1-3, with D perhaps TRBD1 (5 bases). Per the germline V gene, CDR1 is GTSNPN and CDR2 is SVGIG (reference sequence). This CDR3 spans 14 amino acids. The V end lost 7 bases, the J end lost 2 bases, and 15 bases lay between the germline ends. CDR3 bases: TGTGCCTTAACTGAGGCAGGGCCTGGAAACACCATATATTTT. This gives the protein CALTEAGPGNTIYF.